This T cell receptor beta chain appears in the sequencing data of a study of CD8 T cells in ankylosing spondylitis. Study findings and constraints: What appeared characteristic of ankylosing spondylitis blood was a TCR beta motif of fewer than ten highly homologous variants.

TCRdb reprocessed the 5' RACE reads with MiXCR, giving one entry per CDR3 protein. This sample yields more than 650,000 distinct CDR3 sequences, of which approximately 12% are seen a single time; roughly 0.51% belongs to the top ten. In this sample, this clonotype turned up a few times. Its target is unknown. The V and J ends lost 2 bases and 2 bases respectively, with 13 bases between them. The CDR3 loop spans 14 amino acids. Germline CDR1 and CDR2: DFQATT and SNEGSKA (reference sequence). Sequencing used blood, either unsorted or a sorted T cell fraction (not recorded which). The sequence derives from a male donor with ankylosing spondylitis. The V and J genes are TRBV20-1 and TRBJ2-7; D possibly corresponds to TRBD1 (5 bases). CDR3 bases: TGCAGTGCTAGACCCATCGACAGAACCTACGAGCAGTACTTC. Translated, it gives CSARPIDRTYEQYF.